Following are 11 T cell receptor beta chains from one sample sequenced in a study of human T cells and chemical hapten exposure. The sample's time point: pre-sensitization, week 0. Treatment defined: therapeutic diphenylcyclopropenone sensitization with weekly scalp DPC. A single record per CDR3 protein comes from TCRdb applying MiXCR to the RACE reads. The table lists approximately 77,000 distinct CDR3 sequences, 11% to 15% of them singletons. Source: whole blood, taken in connection with sensitization to the hapten diphenylcyclopropenone (DPC). The source is a woman between 45 and 65 years old with alopecia areata. Some clones in this sample may be carry-over from other donors' samples.

This chain connects TRBV29-1 to TRBJ2-3; D remains unclear. The germline gives CDR1 SQVTM, CDR2 ANQGSEA. V lost 0 bases to trimming and J lost 0 bases, with 16 bases between them. This CDR3 region has 17 residues. In DNA form, the CDR3 reads TGCAGCGTTGAAGATTGGGGTTCGTTTCCTAGCACAGATACGCAGTATTTT. It encodes CSVEDWGSFPSTDTQYF.

The gene calls are TRBV6-2 or TRBV6-3 and TRBJ1-2, with D perhaps matching TRBD1 (5 bases). Germline V gives CDR1 MNHEY, CDR2 SVGEGT. V was clipped by 6 bases and J by 3 bases, with 5 bases between them. This CDR3 contains 11 residues. In DNA, the CDR3 is TGTGCCAGCAGGACAGACTATGGCTACACCTTC. Translated: CASRTDYGYTF.

This clonotype was counted many times. J is TRBJ1-1 and V is TRBV5-6, with TRBD1 as a possible D gene (6 bases). The CDR3 is 13 residues long. Trimming cost V 0 bases and J 11 bases, with 14 bases left between them. Germline-derived CDR1 and CDR2 are SGHDT and YYEEEE. The CDR3 bases are TGTGCCAGCAGCTTGGTCGGGGGCGGAGGTGCTTTCTTT. It is translated as CASSLVGGGGAFF.

This clonotype was picked up a small number of times. The gene calls are TRBV11-2 and TRBJ1-3; D remains unclear. V was pared by 7 bases and J by 3 bases, with 7 bases between. The germline V gene has CDR1 SGHAT and CDR2 FQNNGV. This CDR3 spans 12 amino acids. The DNA for the CDR3 is TGTGCCAGCATGGGCCGTGGAAACACCATATATTTT. Protein: CASMGRGNTIYF.

This clonotype was found a few times. This chain connects TRBV7-9 to TRBJ2-1, with 12 nucleotides matching TRBD2. The CDR3 extends over 15 amino acids. Germline V gene data show CDR1 as SEHNR and CDR2 as FQNEAQ (reference sequence). J lost 6 bases, V lost 5 bases, and 5 bases had no gene match. CDR3 in amino acids: CASSARLAGVNEQFF. The CDR3 DNA sequence: TGTGCCAGCAGCGCGCGACTAGCGGGAGTCAATGAGCAGTTCTTC.

The chain joins TRBV20-1 to TRBJ2-7; no reliable D call. The CDR3 totals 17 residues. V was cut by 3 bases and J by 0 bases, with 21 bases left in between. CDR1 is DFQATT, CDR2 SNEGSKA, per germline (reference sequence). The CDR3 DNA is TGCAGTGCTAGGGGTTTGGGTGAACAACGGAGCTCCTACGAGCAGTACTTC. This gives the protein CSARGLGEQRSSYEQYF.

CDR3 amino acids: CASSPSGRIHEQFF. In nucleotides, the CDR3 is TGTGCCAGCAGTCCTAGCGGGAGAATTCATGAGCAGTTCTTC. The chain couples TRBV6-4 to TRBJ2-1; 10 nucleotides agree with TRBD2. This CDR3 contains 14 residues. In germline, CDR1 is MRHNA, CDR2 SNTAGT. The V and J ends lost 5 bases and 8 bases, in that order; junction bases with no gene match: 6.

This clonotype showed up just a few times. The rearrangement uses TRBV6-6 and TRBJ1-4, with a weak D call TRBD1 (5 bases). Germline V gene lookup returns CDR1 MNHNY and CDR2 SVGAGI (reference sequence). The CDR3 is made up of 18 amino acids. V was shortened by 7 bases and J by 2 bases, with 23 bases between the two germline ends. CDR3 nucleotides: TGTGCCAGCAACGAACTCGCGGCAGGGCCAGGGACTAATGAAAAACTGTTTTTT. This translates into CASNELAAGPGTNEKLFF.

The J gene is TRBJ2-7, the V gene TRBV11-2, with D unresolved. The CDR3 covers 15 residues. Germline V gene sequence: CDR1 SGHAT, CDR2 FQNNGV. Trimming took 0 bases from V and 1 from J, leaving 10 bases between them. The CDR3 DNA reads TGTGCCAGCAGCTTAGAAGCAGCCGCTTCCTACGAGCAGTACTTC. It encodes CASSLEAAASYEQYF.

This clonotype was observed a handful of times. The chain links TRBV20-1 to TRBJ2-7; D remains unclear. The CDR3 covers 13 residues. The V end was cut by 5 bases, the J end by 3 bases, with 14 bases between. CDR1 is DFQATT and CDR2 is SNEGSKA in the germline V gene (reference sequence). The CDR3 DNA sequence: TGCAGTGCTCGGTCCCAGGCAGACTACGAGCAGTACTTC. Protein sequence: CSARSQADYEQYF.

This clonotype was seen a handful of times. This chain joins TRBV20-1 and TRBJ1-2, with D unresolved. The CDR3 has 12 residues. CDR1 is DFQATT, CDR2 SNEGSKA, per germline (reference sequence). V lost 5 bases to trimming and J lost 0 bases, with 7 bases between them. In DNA form, the CDR3 reads TGCAGTGCTCCTCAATCTAACTATGGCTACACCTTC. Its translation is CSAPQSNYGYTF.